The 24 T cell receptor beta chains reported below all come from one sample, sequenced in a study of blood T cells in healthy people across ages. Primed by a sample-barcoded 5' primer and a J-beta primer mix, a second PCR proceeded for 7 to 11 cycles. TCRdb analysed the 5' RACE reads with MiXCR anew, one entry per CDR3 protein. The sample contains about 1.7 million distinct CDR3 sequences, 28% of which appear only once. Sample: blood. The receptors come from a woman younger than 45 in good health.

The chain employs TRBV6-4 and TRBJ1-4; D not resolved. The CDR3 contains 13 residues. The ends were cut back, 5 bases at V and 8 bases at J, with 12 bases in the middle. Looked up from germline, CDR1 is MRHNA and CDR2 is SNTAGT. The CDR3 spells CASSPESREKLFF. Written as DNA, the CDR3 is TGTGCCAGCAGTCCCGAGTCCCGGGAAAAACTGTTTTTT.

In this sample, this clonotype turned up a few times. Possible read error: a much larger clone is one base away. This chain uses TRBV7-2 with TRBJ2-5; D ambiguous. Germline V CDR1 and CDR2: SGHTA, FQGNSA. The CDR3 extends over 12 amino acids. V lost 2 bases and J 4 bases, leaving 5 bases between the germline ends. CDR3 DNA: TGTGCCAGCAGCTTAATGCGAGAGACCCAGTACTTC. Protein product: CASSLMRETQYF.

Regarding this clonotype: Just one base apart from a much larger clone, this may be a read error. V and J are TRBV10-3 and TRBJ2-1, with unresolved D. CDR1 ENHRY and CDR2 SYGVKD come from the germline V gene. Trimming stripped 7 bases from V and 6 bases from J, with 16 bases between. This CDR3 is built from 14 residues. The CDR3: CAITAASGTNEQFF. The CDR3, as DNA: TGTGCCATCACGGCCGCCAGTGGAACCAATGAGCAGTTCTTC.

This clonotype was observed many times. V gene TRBV29-1 combines with J gene TRBJ1-5; D not resolved. With 0 bases removed from V and 6 bases from J, the gap between germline ends came to 6 bases. The length of the CDR3 is 12 residues. Germline-derived CDR1 and CDR2 are SQVTM and ANQGSEA. Here the CDR3 reads CSVEEFGQPQHF. The CDR3 nucleotides read TGCAGCGTTGAAGAATTCGGTCAGCCCCAGCATTTT.

This clonotype was counted ten times or more. V usage is TRBV7-9 and J usage is TRBJ2-5; D ambiguous. The CDR3 covers 12 residues. V dropped 2 bases and J dropped 5 bases, with 6 bases sitting between them. The germline gives CDR1 SEHNR, CDR2 FQNEAQ (reference sequence). Here the CDR3 reads CASSLNSETQYF. The CDR3 DNA is TGTGCCAGCAGCTTAAACTCGGAGACCCAGTACTTC.

This clonotype was recorded a few times. The J gene is TRBJ2-4, the V gene TRBV19; no reliable D call. V shed 3 bases and J shed 5 bases, with 2 bases lying between them. This CDR3 region has 11 residues. Germline V gives CDR1 LNHDA, CDR2 SQIVND (reference sequence). As DNA, the CDR3 is TGTGCCAGTAGTATCGAAAACATTCAGTACTTC. It translates to CASSIENIQYF.

This clonotype was counted at least ten times. The chain combines TRBV11-2 with TRBJ2-5; no reliable D call. The CDR3 has 13 amino acids. The germline gives CDR1 SGHAT, CDR2 FQNNGV. V lost 7 bases, J lost 5 bases, and 14 bases lay in between. In DNA form, the CDR3 reads TGTGCCAGCAATCTCGGTTCATGGGAGACCCAGTACTTC. Its translation: CASNLGSWETQYF.

This clonotype was seen ten or more times. The chain couples TRBV20-1 to TRBJ2-7; D not resolved. With 0 bases removed from V and 2 bases from J, the gap between germline ends came to 11 bases. In germline, CDR1 is DFQATT, CDR2 SNEGSKA (reference sequence). The CDR3 spans 14 residues. For the CDR3, the DNA is TGCAGTGCTAGAGAAGACACGGCTACCTACGAGCAGTACTTC. Amino acids: CSAREDTATYEQYF.

This clonotype turned up a few times. The V and J genes are TRBV7-9 and TRBJ1-5; TRBD1 aligns across 7 bases. Germline lookup yields CDR1 SEHNR and CDR2 FQNEAQ (reference sequence). The CDR3 runs 17 residues. V lost 1 base, J lost 5 bases, and 11 bases stayed unmatched. The CDR3 spells CASSLVSGTEPYQPQHF. For the CDR3, the DNA is TGTGCCAGCAGCTTAGTCTCCGGGACAGAGCCATATCAGCCCCAGCATTTT. The variable domain in full, completed from reference TRBV7-9 and TRBJ1-5, reads DTGVSQNPRHKITKRGQNVTFRCDPISEHNRLYWYRQTLGQGPEFLTYFQNEAQLEKSRLLSDRFSAERPKGSFSTLEIQRTEQGDSAMYLCASSLVSGTEPYQPQHFGDGTRLSIL.

This clonotype was seen many times. The J gene is TRBJ2-5, the V gene TRBV2; 8 bases are a match to TRBD2. Trimming took 8 bases from V and 2 from J; bases not matched to a gene: 4. The CDR3 is 13 residues long. CDR1 and CDR2 (germline): SNHLY, FYNNEI. CDR3 sequence: CASHRGGQETQYF. CDR3 sequence (DNA): TGTGCCAGCCACCGGGGGGGGCAAGAGACCCAGTACTTC.

This clonotype was seen ten or more times. V and J are TRBV2 and TRBJ2-4, with D hard to call. Per the germline V gene, CDR1 is SNHLY and CDR2 is FYNNEI. The CDR3 is made up of 14 amino acids. V lost 2 bases and J lost 0, with 5 bases in between. In DNA, the CDR3 is TGTGCCAGCAGTGAAACTACAGCCAAAAACATTCAGTACTTC. It codes for CASSETTAKNIQYF.

The gene calls are TRBV5-6 and TRBJ2-3, with 8 positions matching TRBD2. The length of the CDR3 is 18 residues. V was clipped by 0 bases and J by 6 bases; unmatched bases: 15. Germline V gene sequence: CDR1 SGHDT, CDR2 YYEEEE. This CDR3 reads CASSLVRGRRSFGDTQYF. The CDR3, as DNA: TGTGCCAGCAGCTTGGTTCGCGGGAGGAGGTCATTTGGGGATACGCAGTATTTT. Variable domain in full (rest from reference TRBV5-6 and TRBJ2-3): DAGVTQSPTHLIKTRGQQVTLRCSPKSGHDTVSWYQQALGQGPQFIFQYYEEEERQRGNFPDRFSGHQFPNYSSELNVNALLLGDSALYLCASSLVRGRRSFGDTQYFGPGTRLTVL.

This clonotype appeared a few times. The chain joins TRBV27 to TRBJ2-5; possibly TRBD1 for D (5 bases). Trimming cost V 6 bases and J 2 bases, with 13 bases left between them. CDR1 and CDR2 from the germline V gene are MNHEY and SMNVEV (reference sequence). CDR3 length equals 14 residues. CDR3 protein: CASSPAGRQETQYF. For the CDR3, the DNA is TGTGCCAGCAGCCCGGCAGGGCGGCAAGAGACCCAGTACTTC.

This clonotype was detected a few times. A much larger clone differs by one base, so this may be a read error. As DNA, the CDR3 is TGTGCCACCTCGATCGGAGCGGGCACGGACAATGAGCAGTACTTC. Protein sequence: CATSIGAGTDNEQYF. The chain uses TRBV10-3 and TRBJ2-5; possible D gene TRBD2, 6 bases. Deletions cut 10 bases from V and 11 bases from J, with 29 bases between. There are 15 residues in the CDR3. Germline V CDR1 and CDR2: ENHRY, SYGVKD.

This clonotype occurred a few times. The V gene is TRBV5-1, the J gene TRBJ2-4; D remains unclear. The CDR3 has 13 residues. The V end lost 1 base, the J end lost 9 bases, and 11 bases lay between the germline ends. Per germline, CDR1 SGHRS and CDR2 YFSETQ. CDR3 nucleotide sequence: TGCGCCAGCAGCTTGTTACTGACGGGCATTCAGTACTTC. The encoded protein is CASSLLLTGIQYF.

In this sample, this clonotype turned up many times. The chain is built from TRBV20-1 and TRBJ2-4; D call uncertain. The CDR3 runs 11 residues. In germline, CDR1 is DFQATT, CDR2 SNEGSKA (reference sequence). With 6 bases removed from V and 6 bases from J, the gap between germline ends came to 9 bases. DNA of the CDR3: TGCAGTGCCCGAGTCGGAAACATTCAGTACTTC. Encoded protein: CSARVGNIQYF.

On this clonotype itself: Compared with germline, one end of the junction differs, possibly owing to a read error. The rearrangement joins TRBV10-1 to TRBJ2-1; possibly TRBD2 for D (5 bases). CDR3 size: 14 residues. CDR1 and CDR2 (germline): WNHNN, SYGVQD (reference sequence). The CDR3 loop reads CTSSEGSTYNEQFF. DNA of the CDR3: TGCACCAGCAGTGAGGGCAGCACCTACAATGAGCAGTTCTTC.

Remarks on this clonotype: Since a much larger clone is just one base distant, this may be a read error. The J gene is TRBJ2-4, the V gene TRBV20-1; 7 nucleotides match TRBD2. CDR1 DFQATT and CDR2 SNEGSKA come from the germline V gene (reference sequence). The CDR3 has 15 amino acids. The CDR3 nucleotides read TGCAGTGCTAGAAGCGGGGCGGGGTTAATAAACGAGCAGTGCTTC. Amino acids: CSARSGAGLINEQCF.

This clonotype showed up just a few times. The rearrangement joins TRBV11-3 to TRBJ2-3, with D perhaps assigned TRBD1 or TRBD2 (5 bases each). Germline values: CDR1 SGHNT, CDR2 YENEEA. Deletions cut 1 base from V and 6 bases from J, with 11 bases between. The CDR3 has 14 amino acids. This chain's CDR3 is CASSLGGRWDTQYF. The CDR3 bases are TGTGCCAGCAGCTTAGGGGGACGGTGGGATACGCAGTATTTT.

This clonotype was observed at least ten times. The chain combines TRBV29-1 with TRBJ2-5, with 9 bases identical to TRBD2. V trimming: 5 bases; J trimming: 8 bases; junction bases outside the gene matches: 6. This CDR3 is built from 12 residues. Germline V gene data show CDR1 as SQVTM and CDR2 as ANQGSEA. CDR3 DNA sequence: TGCAGCGTTCTCTCTAGCGGGATTACCCAGTACTTC. Its protein is CSVLSSGITQYF.

Comment on this clonotype: One end of the junction is discordant with germline, which a read error may explain. J is TRBJ2-3 and V is TRBV9; D remains unclear. The CDR3 has 15 amino acids. The V gene's germline CDR1 is SGDLS and CDR2 YYNGEE. CDR3: CAISVESRSTDTQYF. The CDR3 DNA reads as TGTGCCATCAGCGTAGAGTCCCGGAGCACAGATACGCAGTATTTT.

This chain joins TRBV4-2 and TRBJ2-1; TRBD2 agrees at 12 bases. CDR1 LGHNA and CDR2 YNFKEQ come from the germline V gene. V gave up 6 bases and J gave up 6 bases; unmatched junction bases: 6. The CDR3 is 15 amino acids. The CDR3 region has the DNA TGTGCCAGCAGTCTAGCGGGAGGGGCCCCCAATGAGCAGTTCTTC. Its protein is CASSLAGGAPNEQFF.

The rearrangement uses TRBV7-9 and TRBJ1-2, with TRBD1 matching 10 bases. CDR3 length: 15 residues. After removal of 5 bases from V and 4 bases from J, the junction contained 7 bases not matched to a gene. CDR1 is SEHNR, CDR2 FQNEAQ, per germline (reference sequence). This CDR3 reads CASSPQTGGGYGYTF. As DNA, the CDR3 is TGTGCCAGCAGCCCCCAGACAGGGGGCGGCTATGGCTACACCTTC.

This rearrangement joins TRBV15 to TRBJ2-5, with a possible D match to TRBD2 (5 bases). The CDR3 has 16 amino acids. V lost 3 bases and J lost 3, with 17 bases in between. Germline values: CDR1 LNHNV, CDR2 YYDKDF (reference sequence). The CDR3 region is CATSRGWASTEETQYF. The CDR3 nucleotides are TGTGCCACCAGCAGGGGTTGGGCTAGCACAGAAGAGACCCAGTACTTC.